These 21 T cell receptor beta chains were sequenced from one sample in a study of blood T cell repertoires in COVID-19 (dated by TCRdb to 2020 to 2022). The method was the immunoSEQ multiplex PCR assay. Drawn from immuneACCESS, this table holds only the in-frame rearrangements with V and J called that TCRdb kept. Clones are partly lost; checked studies trace under half to an unresolved V gene and leave the rest unexplained. Within this sample are more than 350,000 clones, with more than 80% of them counted one time only. Together, the top ten hold about 1% of the sample. Material for sequencing was PBMCs or T cells enriched from blood (not recorded which). These receptors came from a young man who had recovered from COVID-19.

This clone was detected once. The V call is TRBV7-9, the J call TRBJ1-1, with no clear D. This CDR3 comprises 17 residues. The V end lost 7 bases, the J end lost 0 bases, and 21 bases lay between the germline ends. Germline V gene lookup returns CDR1 SEHNR and CDR2 FQNEAQ (reference sequence). The CDR3 bases are TGTGCCAGCACTTCAGCCGGGGAGGGATACATGAACACTGAAGCTTTCTTT. Encoded protein: CASTSAGEGYMNTEAFF.

This chain joins TRBV19 and TRBJ2-6; 8 bases fit TRBD1. J lost 3 bases, V lost 4 bases, and 2 bases had no gene match. The germline V gene has CDR1 LNHDA and CDR2 SQIVND (reference sequence). The length of the CDR3 is 15 residues. CDR3 protein: CASSRTGHGANVLTF. CDR3 nucleotides: TGTGCCAGTAGTAGGACAGGGCATGGGGCCAACGTCCTGACTTTC.

This clone has only a few counts. The chain carries TRBV29-1 and TRBJ2-5, with 11 positions matching TRBD1. V lost 4 bases and J lost 4; bases outside the gene matches: 2. There are 13 residues in the CDR3. From germline, CDR1 is SQVTM and CDR2 ANQGSEA. CDR3 residues: CSVGGTGGETQYF. The CDR3 DNA follows: TGCAGCGTTGGTGGGACAGGGGGAGAGACCCAGTACTTC. The full variable domain, with the rest looked up from reference TRBV29-1 and TRBJ2-5, is SAVISQKPSRDICQRGTSLTIQCQVDSQVTMMFWYRQQPGQSLTLIATANQGSEATYESGFVIDKFPISRPNLTFSTLTVSNMSPEDSSIYLCSVGGTGGETQYFGPGTRLLVL.

The V gene is TRBV7-9, the J gene TRBJ1-4; the D is unclear. Germline-derived CDR1 and CDR2 are SEHNR and FQNEAQ (reference sequence). The CDR3 sequence is 16 residues long. With 5 bases removed from V and 8 bases from J, the gap between germline ends came to 21 bases. The CDR3 DNA reads as TGTGCCAGCAGCAGTACTACAAGAGTCCACCGAGAAAAACTGTTTTTT. It translates to CASSSTTRVHREKLFF. The variable domain in full, completed from reference TRBV7-9 and TRBJ1-4, reads DTGVSQNPRHKITKRGQNVTFRCDPISEHNRLYWYRQTLGQGPEFLTYFQNEAQLEKSRLLSDRFSAERPKGSFSTLEIQRTEQGDSAMYLCASSSTTRVHREKLFFGSGTQLSVL.

The chain uses TRBV7-8 and TRBJ2-6; tentative D call: TRBD2 (6 bases). CDR1 is SGHVS and CDR2 is FQNEAQ in the germline V gene. CDR3 length: 14 residues. Trimming took off 3 bases at V and 5 bases at J, with 8 bases between the two ends. CDR3 nucleotide sequence: TGTGCCAGCAGCTTGGAGGGCAGGGCCAACGTCCTGACTTTC. Translating gives CASSLEGRANVLTF.

The rearrangement links TRBV7-3 to TRBJ2-1, with 10 bases aligning to TRBD2. Germline V gene data show CDR1 as SGHTA and CDR2 as FQGTGA. With 5 bases clipped from V and 9 bases from J, the junction kept 10 bases outside the gene matches. CDR3 length equals 15 residues. The CDR3 DNA is TGTGCCAGCAGCCCACTAGCGGGGCGCCCTATTGAGCAGTTCTTC. This sequence encodes CASSPLAGRPIEQFF.

The chain joins TRBV9 to TRBJ1-5, with a tentative D call TRBD1 (5 bases). V was cut by 3 bases and J by 4 bases, with 11 bases left in between. Germline V gives CDR1 SGDLS, CDR2 YYNGEE. This CDR3 has 14 amino acids. This CDR3 reads CASSAGLTNQPQHF. CDR3 coding DNA: TGTGCCAGCAGCGCGGGACTGACTAATCAGCCCCAGCATTTT.

V gene TRBV11-3 combines with J gene TRBJ2-7; D is perhaps TRBD1 (6 bases). Germline V gene data show CDR1 as SGHNT and CDR2 as YENEEA. V lost 6 bases and J lost 7, with 13 bases in between. The CDR3 has 12 amino acids. The CDR3 here is CASSSPRGEQYF. CDR3 DNA sequence: TGTGCCAGCAGTTCTCCTAGGGGGGAGCAGTACTTC.

The chain combines TRBV19 with TRBJ1-5; 7 bases align to TRBD1. Per the germline V gene, CDR1 is LNHDA and CDR2 is SQIVND (reference sequence). J gave up 6 bases and V 10 bases, and 9 bases lay outside the gene matches. The CDR3 loop spans 13 amino acids. The CDR3, as DNA: TGTGCCACTAAGAGACAGGGTAGTCAGCCCCAGCATTTT. Amino acid sequence: CATKRQGSQPQHF.

V gene TRBV29-1 combines with J gene TRBJ1-2; D may be TRBD1 (5 bases). V gave up 2 bases and J gave up 14 bases, with 18 bases separating them. This CDR3 region has 12 residues. In germline, CDR1 is SQVTM, CDR2 ANQGSEA. CDR3 sequence (DNA): TGCAGCGTTGAATTCCAGTTGGGACTTCCAACCTTC. This encodes CSVEFQLGLPTF.

Ten or more counts support this clone. The chain links TRBV14 to TRBJ1-6; D gene ambiguous. In germline, CDR1 is SGHDN, CDR2 FVKESK. Trimming left V 3 bases short and J 2 bases short, with 17 bases between. This CDR3 is built from 18 residues. Here the CDR3 reads CASSHKGVGVTYNSPLHF. For the CDR3, the DNA is TGTGCCAGCAGCCATAAAGGCGTCGGGGTAACCTATAATTCACCCCTCCACTTT.

The chain uses TRBV30 and TRBJ1-6, with TRBD1 as a possible D gene (5 bases). The germline V gene has CDR1 GTSNPN and CDR2 SVGIG (reference sequence). Trimming pared 4 bases from V and 3 bases from J, leaving 10 bases between. The CDR3 contains 14 residues. CDR3: CAWMSGIYNSPLHF. CDR3 DNA sequence: TGTGCCTGGATGTCAGGGATCTATAATTCACCCCTCCACTTT.

This rearrangement joins TRBV12-2 to TRBJ1-2; the tabulated D call, TRBD1, remains unverified against the DNA. TRBV12-2 is classified as a pseudogene. CDR3 size: 15 residues. The CDR3 nucleotides read TGTGCAAGTCGCTTAGCCTTCAGGGAATGGTATGGCTACACCTTC. Its protein product is CASRLAFREWYGYTF.

In this sample, this clone turned up once. The chain joins TRBV4-1 to TRBJ2-7; 7 bases fit TRBD2. V was clipped by 2 bases and J by 0 bases; unmatched bases: 10. Per the germline V gene, CDR1 is MGHRA and CDR2 is YSYEKL. The CDR3 covers 17 residues. The CDR3 reads CASSQRPPRGSSYEQYF. The CDR3 DNA follows: TGCGCCAGCAGCCAACGGCCACCGCGCGGGAGCTCCTACGAGCAGTACTTC.

V gene TRBV7-8 combines with J gene TRBJ2-3; a possible D gene is TRBD2 (6 bases). Germline lookup yields CDR1 SGHVS and CDR2 FQNEAQ. This CDR3 spans 15 amino acids. Trimming pared 5 bases from V and 0 bases from J, leaving 12 bases between. CDR3 DNA sequence: TGTGCCAGCAGCCCACTAGCTTCTAGCACAGATACGCAGTATTTT. Translated, it gives CASSPLASSTDTQYF.

J is TRBJ1-1 and V is TRBV6-5; D is perhaps TRBD1 (5 bases). Germline-derived CDR1 and CDR2 are MNHEY and SVGAGI. This CDR3 is 14 amino acids long. V gave up 5 bases and J gave up 1 base, with 11 bases separating them. Written as DNA, the CDR3 is TGTGCCAGCAGTCGACAGAATTGGAACACTGAAGCTTTCTTT. The encoded protein is CASSRQNWNTEAFF.

The gene calls are TRBV5-1 and TRBJ2-1; D uncertain. With 0 bases removed from V and 3 bases from J, the gap between germline ends came to 4 bases. Germline values: CDR1 SGHRS, CDR2 YFSETQ. There are 13 residues in the CDR3. The CDR3 bases are TGCGCCAGCAGCTTGGGCAGCTACAATGAGCAGTTCTTC. This encodes CASSLGSYNEQFF.

This chain joins TRBV19 and TRBJ1-3, with D possibly TRBD1 on 6 matching bases. Germline loops: CDR1 LNHDA, CDR2 SQIVND (reference sequence). The CDR3 spans 14 residues. Trimming cost V 4 bases and J 4 bases, with 11 bases left between them. CDR3 in amino acids: CASSSYGQGNTIYF. The CDR3 nucleotides are TGTGCCAGTAGTAGTTACGGACAGGGAAACACCATATATTTT.

This rearrangement joins TRBV13 to TRBJ1-3; no definite D call. Germline loops: CDR1 PRHDT, CDR2 FYEKMQ (reference sequence). The CDR3 runs 14 residues. Trimming removed 6 bases at V and 0 bases at J, with 9 bases between. As DNA, the CDR3 is TGTGCCAGCAGTTACGGTAGCTCTGGAAACACCATATATTTT. This encodes CASSYGSSGNTIYF. Complete variable domain (other parts from reference TRBV13 and TRBJ1-3): AAGVIQSPRHLIKEKRETATLKCYPIPRHDTVYWYQQGPGQDPQFLISFYEKMQSDKGSIPDRFSAQQFSDYHSELNMSSLELGDSALYFCASSYGSSGNTIYFGEGSWLTVV.

The CDR3 region has the DNA TGTGCCAGCAGTGCAAGGAGGGAATCCTACGAGCAGTACTTC. This translates into CASSARRESYEQYF. This chain joins TRBV25-1 and TRBJ2-7, with a weak D call TRBD2 (6 bases). CDR1 and CDR2 from the germline V gene are MGHDK and SYGVNS. The length of the CDR3 is 14 residues. Deletions cut 4 bases from V and 1 base from J, with 11 bases between.

The chain carries TRBV19 and TRBJ1-5, with D possibly being TRBD1 (5 bases). There are 16 residues in the CDR3. V lost 6 bases to trimming and J lost 2 bases, with 17 bases between them. From germline, CDR1 is LNHDA and CDR2 SQIVND (reference sequence). The CDR3 reads CASRSGYHLGNQPQHF. The CDR3, as DNA: TGTGCCAGTAGGTCAGGGTATCATTTGGGCAATCAGCCCCAGCATTTT.